The 20 T cell receptor beta chains presented below share a single source sample, sequenced in a study of patients and donors after allogeneic stem cell transplantation. One entry per CDR3 protein results from TCRdb running MiXCR on the RT-PCR reads. The table has approximately 430,000 distinct CDR3 sequences, approximately 16% seen once; the top ten hold 6.5% to 7.5%. The sequenced sample was blood, either unsorted or a sorted T cell fraction (not recorded which). The receptors derive from a human donor who was either an allogeneic HSCT recipient or a stem cell or donor lymphocyte infusion donor (not recorded which). It is not recorded whose cells these are; they may come from a transplant donor.

This rearrangement joins TRBV20-1 to TRBJ2-7; D might be TRBD1 or TRBD2, each matching 5 bases. Trimming stripped 4 bases from V and 2 bases from J, with 12 bases between. The CDR3 totals 13 residues. Looked up from germline, CDR1 is DFQATT and CDR2 is SNEGSKA (reference sequence). CDR3 bases: TGCAGTGCTATCCGGGACCCACCCTACGAGCAGTACTTC. It yields the protein CSAIRDPPYEQYF.

The rearrangement uses TRBV6-5 and TRBJ1-3; unclear D gene. This CDR3 is 16 amino acids long. The V end lost 2 bases, the J end lost 0 bases, and 11 bases lay between the germline ends. The germline CDR1 and CDR2 sequences are MNHEY and SVGAGI. The CDR3 DNA follows: TGTGCCAGCAGTTACAAGGCGGCTGACTCTGGAAACACCATATATTTT. Its translation: CASSYKAADSGNTIYF.

The chain recombines TRBV7-2 with TRBJ1-2; 7 bases align to TRBD1. V lost 3 bases to trimming and J lost 7 bases; unmatched junction nucleotides: 5. The CDR3 loop spans 13 amino acids. The V gene's germline CDR1 is SGHTA and CDR2 FQGNSA. CDR3 in DNA: TGTGCCAGCAGCTTGACAGGGAAGGCTGGCTACACCTTC. It codes for CASSLTGKAGYTF.

This clonotype has a count of ten or more. The chain joins TRBV5-1 to TRBJ2-5; 8 nucleotides agree with TRBD2. There are 15 residues in the CDR3. CDR1 SGHRS and CDR2 YFSETQ come from the germline V gene. With 2 bases clipped from V and 3 bases from J, the junction kept 6 bases outside the gene matches. CDR3 sequence reads: CASSLTGTREETQYF. DNA of the CDR3: TGCGCCAGCAGCTTAACCGGGACTAGGGAAGAGACCCAGTACTTC.

This chain connects TRBV25-1 to TRBJ2-5; tentative D call: TRBD2 (5 bases). The CDR3 spans 15 residues. From germline, CDR1 is MGHDK and CDR2 SYGVNS. V was shortened by 3 bases and J by 5 bases, with 16 bases between the two germline ends. The CDR3 DNA reads as TGTGCCAGCAGTGATTCCATGGGCACTAGGGAGACCCAGTACTTC. It specifies CASSDSMGTRETQYF. The entire variable domain, with the rest obtained from reference TRBV25-1 and TRBJ2-5, is as follows: EADIYQTPRYLVIGTGKKITLECSQTMGHDKMYWYQQDPGMELHLIHYSYGVNSTEKGDLSSESTVSRIRTEHFPLTLESARPSHTSQYLCASSDSMGTRETQYFGPGTRLLVL.

This clonotype was observed a handful of times. The genes are TRBV7-8 and TRBJ2-5, with TRBD2 matching over 11 bases. Germline assignment: CDR1 SGHVS and CDR2 FQNEAQ. The J segment lost 1 base and the V segment lost 3 bases, leaving 4 bases of the junction unmatched. This CDR3 region has 16 residues. CDR3 coding DNA: TGTGCCAGCAGCTTCCCACTAGCGGGGGTCCAAGAGACCCAGTACTTC. It codes for CASSFPLAGVQETQYF.

This clonotype came up many times. This chain joins TRBV12-3 or TRBV12-4 and TRBJ2-2, with D unresolved. This CDR3 comprises 11 residues. Trimming left V 10 bases short and J 9 bases short, with 12 bases between. For the CDR3, the DNA is TGTGCCATCGACGACTCCCGGGAGCTGTTTTTT. This translates into CAIDDSRELFF.

With regard to this clonotype: Possible read error: a much larger clone is one base away. The gene calls are TRBV5-1 and TRBJ2-3; no definite D call. The V gene lost 2 bases and the J gene lost 1 base, with 5 bases spanning the gap. CDR1 and CDR2 (germline): SGHRS, YFSETQ. The CDR3 is 13 residues long. The CDR3 loop is CASSFPRTDTQYF. CDR3 nucleotide sequence: TGCGCCAGCAGCTTCCCCCGCACAGATACGCAGTATTTT.

The rearrangement joins TRBV20-1 to TRBJ2-7; maybe TRBD2 (6 bases). Germline V gene data show CDR1 as DFQATT and CDR2 as SNEGSKA (reference sequence). CDR3 length: 15 amino acids. V was cut by 1 base and J by 2 bases, with 15 bases left in between. The CDR3 DNA sequence: TGCAGTGCTAGAGTCCTTCGGGAGAGGGCCTACGAGCAGTACTTC. Encoded protein: CSARVLRERAYEQYF.

This clonotype was seen many times. The V call is TRBV7-2, the J call TRBJ2-3; no firm D call. This CDR3 region has 14 residues. Looked up from germline, CDR1 is SGHTA and CDR2 is FQGNSA. The V end lost 4 bases, the J end lost 6 bases, and 14 bases lay between the germline ends. The CDR3: CASSYGEFGDTQYF. In DNA, the CDR3 is TGTGCCAGCAGCTATGGGGAATTCGGGGATACGCAGTATTTT.

This clonotype was counted a few times. The rearrangement links TRBV6-1 to TRBJ1-1, with D unresolved. CDR3 length: 15 amino acids. V shed 3 bases and J shed 3 bases, with 14 bases lying between them. Germline CDR1 MNHNS, CDR2 SASEGT. The CDR3 coding sequence is TGTGCCAGCAGTGAGATCCCGGTGGCGTACACTGAAGCTTTCTTT. Translating it yields CASSEIPVAYTEAFF.

The J gene is TRBJ2-7, the V gene TRBV7-2; 8 positions agree with TRBD1. Germline CDR1 reads SGHTA; CDR2 reads FQGNSA. V shed 5 bases, J shed 3 bases, and the junction held 12 bases outside the gene matches. The CDR3 totals 16 residues. The chain's CDR3 is CASSNPGGARFYEQYF. CDR3 DNA: TGTGCCAGCAGCAATCCAGGGGGCGCGAGGTTCTACGAGCAGTACTTC. Drawing the rest from reference TRBV7-2 and TRBJ2-7, the complete variable domain is GAGVSQSPSNKVTEKGKDVELRCDPISGHTALYWYRQSLGQGLEFLIYFQGNSAPDKSGLPSDRFSAERTGGSVSTLTIQRTQQEDSAVYLCASSNPGGARFYEQYFGPGTRLTVT.

This clonotype has just a few counts. The genes are TRBV7-9 and TRBJ1-1; 7 bases fit TRBD1. The CDR3 is made up of 14 amino acids. J was trimmed by 1 base and V by 8 bases; bases with no gene match: 7. Germline V lookup: CDR1 SEHNR, CDR2 FQNEAQ (reference sequence). In DNA, the CDR3 is TGTGCCAGCGAGGGGGCAGAAAAGAACACTGAAGCTTTCTTT. Protein sequence: CASEGAEKNTEAFF.

This clonotype showed up many times. The chain is built from TRBV7-2 and TRBJ1-2; 8 bases agree with TRBD1. The CDR3 contains 13 residues. Trimming took 5 bases from V and 9 from J; bases not matched to a gene: 8. CDR1 and CDR2 from the germline V gene are SGHTA and FQGNSA. CDR3 in DNA: TGTGCCAGCAGCCTAGGACAGGGCGTAAGCTACACCTTC. It is translated as CASSLGQGVSYTF.

This clonotype has more than one count but fewer than ten. This chain links TRBV10-3 with TRBJ1-6; D gene uncertain. Trimming stripped 5 bases from V and 5 bases from J, with 10 bases between. Germline V gives CDR1 ENHRY, CDR2 SYGVKD. The CDR3 covers 14 residues. CDR3 loop: CAISRSGDNSPLHF. Written as DNA, the CDR3 is TGTGCCATCAGTCGATCCGGGGATAATTCACCCCTCCACTTT.

The sample holds many counts of this clonotype. The chain uses TRBV5-1 and TRBJ2-3; unclear D gene. The CDR3 contains 15 residues. V lost 0 bases, J lost 2 bases, and 10 bases lay in between. In germline, CDR1 is SGHRS, CDR2 YFSETQ. CDR3 residues: CASSLVTSYTDTQYF. CDR3 DNA sequence: TGCGCCAGCAGCTTGGTGACTTCTTACACAGATACGCAGTATTTT.

This clonotype was found many times. This chain joins TRBV20-1 and TRBJ1-2, with D uncertain. Germline V CDR1 and CDR2: DFQATT, SNEGSKA (reference sequence). The CDR3 runs to 12 residues. V gave up 3 bases and J gave up 2 bases, with 7 bases separating them. CDR3: CSASRTNYGYTF. For the CDR3, the DNA is TGCAGTGCTAGCAGGACGAACTATGGCTACACCTTC.

Here the CDR3 reads CASSPTGGTANQPQHF. CDR3 DNA: TGTGCCAGCTCACCGACGGGAGGGACAGCCAATCAGCCCCAGCATTTT. The chain combines TRBV18 with TRBJ1-5; 7 positions agree with TRBD1. The CDR3 has 16 residues. CDR1 and CDR2 from the germline V gene are KGHSH and LQKENI. V was clipped by 3 bases and J by 3 bases; unmatched bases: 8.

This clonotype was observed a few times. The CDR3 region is CASSPGTSSNQPQHF. CDR3 sequence (DNA): TGTGCCAGCAGTCCCGGGACATCCAGCAATCAGCCCCAGCATTTT. V usage is TRBV12-3 or TRBV12-4 and J usage is TRBJ1-5; tentative D call: TRBD1 (6 bases). V was clipped by 5 bases and J by 1 base, with 12 bases between them. CDR3 size: 15 residues.

This clonotype was counted a few times. The chain recombines TRBV4-2 with TRBJ2-3; D might be TRBD2 (6 bases). CDR1 is LGHNA and CDR2 is YNFKEQ in the germline V gene. This CDR3 is 16 amino acids long. The V and J ends lost 4 bases and 0 bases respectively, with 14 bases between them. The CDR3 DNA reads TGTGCCAGCAGCCTACATCCGGGGGAGAGCACAGATACGCAGTATTTT. It specifies CASSLHPGESTDTQYF.